The clone carrying this T cell receptor (beta chain) turned up a few times. Its specificity is unknown. These data belong to a study of beta chain features in type 1 diabetes. General study results and limits: Type 1 diabetes patients showed a moderate but significant shortening of TCRB CDR3s in all four CD4+ subsets. For TCRB rearrangement, an influence of HLA type remained unresolved here. Fewer insertions but more deletions were seen at VDJ junctions in type 1 diabetes patients. The naive, central memory and Treg TCRB repertoires of patients appeared to be more similar to one another than those of healthy donors.

Of the isolated RNA, all was reverse transcribed, and so the sequenced material was expressed TCRB transcripts. Profiling relied on immunoSEQ multiplex PCR, and the TCRdb table lists in-frame clones only, not all of them. Of about 650,000 clones in the sample, around 12% were seen once. The V gene's germline CDR1 is SGHTA and CDR2 FQGNSA. The V segment lost 0 bases and the J segment 6 bases; nucleotides outside the gene matches: 7. This CDR3 spans 16 amino acids. The receptor's source is a man aged 25 to 45 with type 1 diabetes. The gene calls are TRBV7-2 and TRBJ2-3; 9 bases agree with TRBD2. Sequencing was done on a sample of naive CD4+ T cells from blood. The CDR3 loop reads CASSLAYSGGRDTQYF. CDR3 bases: TGTGCCAGCAGCTTAGCGTATAGCGGGGGTCGGGATACGCAGTATTTT.